The clone carrying this T cell receptor beta chain was detected many times. Its antigen is unidentified. TCRdb itself ran the multiplex PCR reads through MiXCR, one entry per CDR3 protein. The repertoire has about 220,000 distinct CDR3 sequences, 30% to 35% of them found once; the top ten carry approximately 3.5%. Looked up from germline, CDR1 is SGHRS and CDR2 is YFSETQ. This CDR3 region has 15 residues. The V gene lost 0 bases and the J gene lost 1 base, with 10 bases spanning the gap. This entry is derived from a study of breast tumors, draining lymph nodes, adjacent tissues. Study-wide points: Data only fit, rather than demonstrated, lymph node origin of most tumor T cells.

Breast cancer patients provided tissue from their axillary draining lymph nodes. The rearrangement links TRBV5-1 to TRBJ1-2; possible D gene TRBD1, 5 bases. The sequence derives from a female donor with breast cancer. Some clones in this sample may be carry-over from other donors' samples. What was sequenced was axillary lymph node tissue. The CDR3 protein is CASSLEAGINYGYTF. CDR3 DNA sequence: TGCGCCAGCAGCTTGGAAGCAGGGATTAACTATGGCTACACCTTC. Complete variable domain (other parts from reference TRBV5-1 and TRBJ1-2): KAGVTQTPRYLIKTRGQQVTLSCSPISGHRSVSWYQQTPGQGLQFLFEYFSETQRNKGNFPGRFSGRQFSNSRSEMNVSTLELGDSALYLCASSLEAGINYGYTFGSGTRLTVV.